Listed below are T cell receptor beta chains from one sample, sequenced in a study of T-cell reconstitution after alpha-beta-depleted transplantation in children. One entry per CDR3 protein, called by TCRdb with MiXCR from the PCR reads. The profile shows about 58,000 distinct CDR3 sequences, 35% to 55% of them singletons. Here the sequenced sample was PBMCs, mostly from graft donor cells, taken 360 days after TCRalphabeta/CD19-depleted stem cell transplant. Every receptor here comes from a male patient younger than 18 who had a stem cell transplant for acute lymphoblastic leukemia, so the T cells may come from the graft donor. Both conserved end residues are part of each CDR3. D genes are given only for firm matches. Clone size, where shown, is once, few, many, or a class for clones that have expanded.

V gene	CDR3 length	J gene	D gene	clone size	CDR3 protein	CDR3 DNA
TRBV12-3/TRBV12-4	14	TRBJ1-1	NA	few	CASSLGGRRTEAFF	TGTGCCAGCAGTTTGGGGGGGCGTAGGACTGAAGCTTTCTTT
TRBV20-1	13	TRBJ2-7	NA	once	CSARAAGTYEQYF	TGCAGTGCTAGAGCGGCAGGGACCTACGAGCAGTACTTC
TRBV5-1	14	TRBJ2-1	NA	NA	CASSEFSSYNEQFF	TGCGCCAGCAGCGAATTCAGCTCCTACAATGAGCAGTTCTTC
TRBV29-1	18	TRBJ2-3	TRBD2	NA	CSTSGTSGRFASTDTQYF	TGCAGCACCTCCGGGACTAGCGGGAGGTTCGCTAGCACAGATACGCAGTATTTT
TRBV28	14	TRBJ2-3	NA	few	CASSLSGEADTQYF	TGTGCCAGCAGTTTGTCGGGGGAGGCGGATACGCAGTATTTT
TRBV10-3	17	TRBJ2-5	TRBD2	NA	CAISPGTSGGNQETQYF	TGTGCCATCAGTCCTGGGACTAGCGGGGGGAACCAAGAGACCCAGTACTTC
TRBV7-9	16	TRBJ1-1	NA	few	CASSSTGGSGNTEAFF	TGTGCCAGCAGCTCCACGGGTGGCAGTGGGAACACTGAAGCTTTCTTT
TRBV29-1	14	TRBJ2-1	TRBD1	NA	CSVASGQKNNEQFF	TGCAGCGTGGCGTCGGGACAGAAAAACAATGAGCAGTTCTTC
TRBV28	15	TRBJ2-1	NA	once	CASSLWQGGTNEQFF	TGTGCCAGCAGTTTATGGCAGGGGGGGACCAATGAGCAGTTCTTC
TRBV28	14	TRBJ2-5	NA	NA	CASGRRTYQETQYF	TGTGCCAGCGGAAGACGGACATACCAAGAGACCCAGTACTTC
TRBV20-1	11	TRBJ2-5	NA	NA	CSSARAGTQYF	TGCAGTAGTGCTAGGGCTGGAACCCAGTACTTC
TRBV13	16	TRBJ2-5	TRBD1	NA	CASSFGQGTNQETQYF	TGTGCCAGCAGCTTTGGACAGGGGACCAACCAAGAGACCCAGTACTTC
TRBV6-5	18	TRBJ2-2	TRBD2	once	CASSYAVAGGILTGELFF	TGTGCGAGCAGTTATGCGGTTGCGGGGGGGATTCTGACCGGGGAGCTGTTTTTT
TRBV20-1	14	TRBJ2-3	TRBD2	few	CSEKAGGSTDTQYF	TGCAGTGAAAAAGCGGGAGGTTCGACAGATACGCAGTATTTT
TRBV9	14	TRBJ2-2	NA	few	CASSVAGNTGELFF	TGTGCCAGCAGCGTAGCTGGGAACACCGGGGAGCTGTTTTTT
TRBV9	13	TRBJ2-1	NA	many	CASSVASTNEQFF	TGTGCCAGCAGCGTAGCGAGTACCAATGAGCAGTTCTTC
TRBV12-3/TRBV12-4	14	TRBJ1-2	TRBD1	NA	CASSTTGENYGYTF	TGTGCCAGCAGCACCACAGGGGAGAACTATGGCTACACCTTC
TRBV3-1	20	TRBJ2-6	NA	NA	CASSHEYRDRDSSGANVLTF	TGTGCCAGCAGCCATGAATACCGGGACCGCGACTCCTCTGGGGCCAACGTCCTGACTTTC
TRBV28	15	TRBJ2-5	TRBD2	NA	CASRFRLAGTETQYF	TGTGCCAGCAGATTTCGACTAGCGGGAACGGAGACCCAGTACTTC
TRBV14	16	TRBJ2-1	NA	NA	CASSPKGSVYRNEQFF	TGTGCCAGCAGCCCAAAAGGCTCGGTTTACAGGAATGAGCAGTTCTTC
TRBV2	14	TRBJ2-1	NA	NA	CASTLHSGGNEQFF	TGTGCCAGCACCCTCCATTCCGGGGGCAATGAGCAGTTCTTC
TRBV4-3	14	TRBJ2-7	TRBD1	few	CASSPGQSSYEQYF	TGCGCCAGCAGCCCGGGACAGTCCTCCTACGAGCAGTACTTC
TRBV7-9	14	TRBJ2-7	TRBD2	NA	CASTNGGGGYEQYF	TGTGCCAGCACCAACGGGGGGGGTGGATACGAGCAGTACTTC